These 27 T cell receptor beta chains originate from one sample sequenced in a study of cytomegalovirus exposure and HLA in healthy donors. Primers included in the PCR were 60 Vbeta and 13 Jbeta primers. Produced via immunoSEQ multiplex PCR; TCRdb's table is partial and in-frame only. The sample comprises about 120,000 clones, under 90% of which are singletons, and roughly 3.9% rests with the top ten. Material for sequencing was PBMCs. These receptors came from a woman in her 30s in good health and CMV-seronegative.

V gene TRBV7-2 combines with J gene TRBJ1-2, with D perhaps matching TRBD1 (6 bases). The CDR3 is 14 amino acids. Germline CDR1 is SGHTA and CDR2 is FQGNSA. V was trimmed by 5 bases and J by 5 bases, leaving 15 bases between them. This chain's CDR3 is CASSASQGPYGYTF. Here the CDR3 DNA reads TGTGCCAGCAGCGCTTCCCAGGGGCCATATGGCTACACCTTC. Full variable domain (rest looked up from reference TRBV7-2 and TRBJ1-2): GAGVSQSPSNKVTEKGKDVELRCDPISGHTALYWYRQSLGQGLEFLIYFQGNSAPDKSGLPSDRFSAERTGGSVSTLTIQRTQQEDSAVYLCASSASQGPYGYTFGSGTRLTVV.

This chain connects TRBV27 to TRBJ2-1; TRBD2 might be the D (5 bases). The CDR3 is 16 residues long. Germline values: CDR1 MNHEY, CDR2 SMNVEV (reference sequence). V was clipped by 5 bases and J by 1 base, with 15 bases between them. The CDR3 nucleotides are TGTGCCAGCAGTGCAACCTCTAGAGGGTCCTACAATGAGCAGTTCTTC. The encoded protein is CASSATSRGSYNEQFF.

The J gene is TRBJ2-1, the V gene TRBV7-8, with 9 bases lining up with TRBD2. This CDR3 has 16 amino acids. The ends lost 5 bases at V and 4 bases at J; junction bases unmatched: 9. CDR1 SGHVS and CDR2 FQNEAQ come from the germline V gene. CDR3 sequence reads: CASSVYSGGPYNEQFF. Here the CDR3 DNA reads TGTGCCAGCAGCGTATATAGCGGGGGCCCTTACAATGAGCAGTTCTTC.

This clone showed up just a few times. The chain employs TRBV6-6 and TRBJ2-7; 7 nucleotides align to TRBD1. There are 16 residues in the CDR3. Germline loops: CDR1 MNHNY, CDR2 SVGAGI (reference sequence). The V segment lost 0 bases and the J segment 3 bases; nucleotides outside the gene matches: 8. In DNA, the CDR3 is TGTGCCAGCAGTTACTCGATTCCGACAGGGCACTACGAGCAGTACTTC. This gives the protein CASSYSIPTGHYEQYF.

The genes are TRBV7-2 and TRBJ2-3, with a weak D call TRBD2 (5 bases). Trimming took 5 bases from V and 6 from J, leaving 12 bases between them. Germline V lookup: CDR1 SGHTA, CDR2 FQGNSA. This CDR3 has 13 residues. The CDR3 reads CASSLPRRDTQYF. DNA of the CDR3: TGTGCCAGCAGCCTACCGCGGAGGGATACGCAGTATTTT.

This clone was detected only a few times. The chain has TRBV4-1 and TRBJ2-3, with 8 bases fitting TRBD1. Unmatched junction bases numbered 3, after V lost 1 base and J lost 3 bases. The germline V gene has CDR1 MGHRA and CDR2 YSYEKL. The CDR3 length is 15 residues. CDR3 protein: CASSQADRDTDTQYF. The CDR3 coding sequence is TGCGCCAGCAGCCAAGCGGACAGGGATACAGATACGCAGTATTTT.

The chain has TRBV5-4 and TRBJ2-5; 8 bases match TRBD1. V was clipped by 0 bases and J by 5 bases; unmatched bases: 9. The CDR3 has 16 residues. The germline gives CDR1 SGHNT, CDR2 YYREEE (reference sequence). DNA of the CDR3: TGTGCCAGCAGCTTGGATACCAGGGGGCCCGGGGAGACCCAGTACTTC. Translating gives CASSLDTRGPGETQYF.

The CDR3 nucleotides are TGCGCCAGCAGACTAGCGGGAGGCACAGATACGCAGTATTTT. It encodes CASRLAGGTDTQYF. The chain joins TRBV5-1 to TRBJ2-3; TRBD2 agrees at 11 bases. Germline loops: CDR1 SGHRS, CDR2 YFSETQ. The CDR3 is made up of 14 amino acids. J was trimmed by 1 base and V by 5 bases; bases with no gene match: 0. Full variable domain (remainder filled in from reference TRBV5-1 and TRBJ2-3): KAGVTQTPRYLIKTRGQQVTLSCSPISGHRSVSWYQQTPGQGLQFLFEYFSETQRNKGNFPGRFSGRQFSNSRSEMNVSTLELGDSALYLCASRLAGGTDTQYFGPGTRLTVL.

The chain combines TRBV5-4 with TRBJ2-7; 9 nucleotides align to TRBD2. V lost 0 bases, J lost 0 bases, and 4 bases stayed unmatched. Germline V gene data show CDR1 as SGHNT and CDR2 as YYREEE (reference sequence). This CDR3 contains 16 residues. The DNA of the CDR3 is TGTGCCAGCAGCTTGGCATCGGGACTAGCCTCCTACGAGCAGTACTTC. Encoded protein: CASSLASGLASYEQYF.

This sequence joins TRBV7-9 and TRBJ2-7, with D maybe TRBD1 (5 bases). Germline CDR1 and CDR2: SEHNR and FQNEAQ (reference sequence). The CDR3 totals 13 residues. The V and J ends lost 0 bases and 2 bases respectively, with 5 bases between them. The DNA for the CDR3 is TGTGCCAGCAGCTTAGCGGACACCTACGAGCAGTACTTC. Its protein product is CASSLADTYEQYF.

V gene TRBV5-1 combines with J gene TRBJ2-2; 9 nucleotides agree with TRBD1. The junction had 11 bases not matched to a gene; V was cut back by 4 bases and J by 4 bases. The CDR3 runs 17 residues. The germline gives CDR1 SGHRS, CDR2 YFSETQ. The CDR3 nucleotides are TGCGCCAGCAGCCAAACAGGGGGCGAGGTGAGCACCGGGGAGCTGTTTTTT. The encoded protein is CASSQTGGEVSTGELFF.

This clone was seen only once. The genes are TRBV14 and TRBJ2-1, with 7 bases matching TRBD2. The CDR3 is made up of 15 amino acids. Germline V gene data show CDR1 as SGHDN and CDR2 as FVKESK. The J segment lost 2 bases and the V segment lost 4 bases, leaving 5 bases of the junction unmatched. The CDR3: CASSRGSSPYNEQFF. As DNA, the CDR3 is TGTGCCAGCAGCCGCGGGAGTTCCCCCTACAATGAGCAGTTCTTC.

This clone has a single count. The chain carries TRBV7-8 and TRBJ2-1; D perhaps matches TRBD1 (5 bases). The CDR3 is 14 residues long. The germline V and J ends were trimmed by 5 bases and 1 base, with 9 bases remaining between them. The germline V gene encodes CDR1 SGHVS and CDR2 FQNEAQ. The CDR3 reads CASSSRGSYNEQFF. DNA for the CDR3: TGTGCCAGCAGCAGTAGGGGTTCCTACAATGAGCAGTTCTTC.

The rearrangement joins TRBV5-1 to TRBJ2-3; D is unclear. CDR1 is SGHRS and CDR2 is YFSETQ in the germline V gene. Trimming cost V 4 bases and J 0 bases, with 12 bases left between them. The CDR3 totals 15 residues. The CDR3 reads CASSSNSGSTDTQYF. In DNA, the CDR3 is TGCGCCAGCAGCAGTAACTCGGGTAGCACAGATACGCAGTATTTT. Full variable domain (rest looked up from reference TRBV5-1 and TRBJ2-3): KAGVTQTPRYLIKTRGQQVTLSCSPISGHRSVSWYQQTPGQGLQFLFEYFSETQRNKGNFPGRFSGRQFSNSRSEMNVSTLELGDSALYLCASSSNSGSTDTQYFGPGTRLTVL.

J is TRBJ2-3 and V is TRBV28, with 10 bases identical to TRBD2. V was clipped by 4 bases and J by 5 bases; unmatched bases: 9. The CDR3 is 16 amino acids. CDR1 MDHEN and CDR2 SYDVKM come from the germline V gene. In DNA form, the CDR3 reads TGTGCCAGCAGTTCTCCTAGCGGGAGAAAAAGAGATACGCAGTATTTT. Amino acids: CASSSPSGRKRDTQYF.

With respect to this clone: At the DNA level, this CDR3 is encoded by other sequences in the same sample as well. The CDR3 DNA follows: TGCGCCAGCAGCCCTGGACAGGGAGAGACCCAGTACTTC. This translates into CASSPGQGETQYF. The gene calls are TRBV5-1 and TRBJ2-5, with 8 bases lining up with TRBD1. Germline CDR1 and CDR2: SGHRS and YFSETQ. V was clipped by 4 bases and J by 4 bases; unmatched bases: 3. The CDR3 runs 13 residues.

V usage is TRBV6-1 and J usage is TRBJ1-1; 7 bases are a match to TRBD1. V gave up 6 bases and J gave up 5 bases; unmatched junction bases: 6. The germline CDR1 and CDR2 sequences are MNHNS and SASEGT. The CDR3 is 13 residues long. The CDR3 sequence: CASRHGTVTEAFF. CDR3 bases: TGTGCCAGCAGGCACGGGACAGTGACTGAAGCTTTCTTT.

This chain connects TRBV21-1 to TRBJ2-3; TRBD1 was called by the table and not checked on the DNA. TRBV21-1 is a recognized pseudogene. CDR3 length: 22 amino acids. The DNA for the CDR3 is TGTGCCAGCAGCAGACGCTTAGGAGGACAGACGAAGGGGTCTAGGGGCACAGATACGCAGTATTTT. Translated: CASSRRLGGQTKGSRGTDTQYF.

The V and J genes are TRBV7-6 and TRBJ2-7; unclear D gene. V was pared by 2 bases and J by 7 bases, with 6 bases between. This CDR3 spans 11 amino acids. Germline loops: CDR1 SGHVS, CDR2 FNYEAQ. The CDR3 protein is CASSLKEEQYF. Written as DNA, the CDR3 is TGTGCCAGCAGCTTAAAGGAGGAGCAGTACTTC.

The genes are TRBV9 and TRBJ2-7, with TRBD2 matching over 10 bases. Germline V gene data show CDR1 as SGDLS and CDR2 as YYNGEE. Germline trimming cut 0 bases from V and 4 bases from J; bases unmatched to any gene: 4. The CDR3 is made up of 15 amino acids. CDR3 in DNA: TGTGCCAGCAGCGTAGCTAGCGGGAGAGGATACGAGCAGTACTTC. Its translation: CASSVASGRGYEQYF.

The gene calls are TRBV4-3 and TRBJ2-1; TRBD2 matches 12 bases. With 4 bases clipped from V and 9 bases from J, the junction kept 7 bases outside the gene matches. Per germline, CDR1 LGHNA and CDR2 YSLEER. The CDR3 runs to 15 residues. The CDR3 here is CASSLLWTSGIEQFF. The CDR3 DNA sequence: TGCGCCAGCAGCCTCCTCTGGACTAGCGGGATTGAGCAGTTCTTC.

The chain links TRBV5-6 to TRBJ1-1; D uncertain. The CDR3 has 14 amino acids. Germline V gene sequence: CDR1 SGHDT, CDR2 YYEEEE. With 0 bases removed from V and 10 bases from J, the gap between germline ends came to 16 bases. The CDR3 nucleotides are TGTGCCAGCAGCTTGGCCGGAAGGCCGGGAGGAGCTTTCTTT. Protein sequence: CASSLAGRPGGAFF. The full variable domain, with the rest looked up from reference TRBV5-6 and TRBJ1-1, is DAGVTQSPTHLIKTRGQQVTLRCSPKSGHDTVSWYQQALGQGPQFIFQYYEEEERQRGNFPDRFSGHQFPNYSSELNVNALLLGDSALYLCASSLAGRPGGAFFGQGTRLTVV.

The CDR3 sequence: CASSFPWTGTLSGANVLTF. The CDR3 bases are TGTGCCAGCAGTTTTCCTTGGACAGGGACGCTCTCTGGGGCCAACGTCCTGACTTTC. The chain employs TRBV28 and TRBJ2-6, with 8 bases matching TRBD1. Trimming at V came to 3 bases and at J to 0 bases, leaving 10 bases not matched to a gene. Germline V gene sequence: CDR1 MDHEN, CDR2 SYDVKM. CDR3 size: 19 residues.

DNA for the CDR3: TGTGCCAGCAGTTATGTCCCGGGGCCCCTCCACTTT. This sequence encodes CASSYVPGPLHF. V is TRBV6-5 and J is TRBJ1-6; D not resolved. From germline, CDR1 is MNHEY and CDR2 SVGAGI. The CDR3 sequence is 12 residues long. Trimming took 3 bases from V and 13 from J, leaving 10 bases between them.

The chain carries TRBV5-1 and TRBJ2-7; D might be TRBD1 (6 bases). Germline assignment: CDR1 SGHRS and CDR2 YFSETQ. Between the trimmed V and J ends, which lost 3 bases and 2 bases, there was a span of 9 bases. The CDR3 totals 13 residues. The CDR3 DNA reads TGCGCCAGCAGCTCGACAGGCACCTACGAGCAGTACTTC. Amino acid sequence: CASSSTGTYEQYF. Based on the CDR3 plus reference TRBV5-1 and TRBJ2-7, the full variable domain is KAGVTQTPRYLIKTRGQQVTLSCSPISGHRSVSWYQQTPGQGLQFLFEYFSETQRNKGNFPGRFSGRQFSNSRSEMNVSTLELGDSALYLCASSSTGTYEQYFGPGTRLTVT.

The chain is built from TRBV27 and TRBJ2-5, with TRBD1 matching over 9 bases. Near its end, the DNA agrees better with TRBJ2-7, so the J call may be wrong. Germline CDR1 and CDR2: MNHEY and SMNVEV (reference sequence). CDR3 length: 18 residues. The CDR3 DNA follows: TGTGCCAGCAGTTCAAAGTCTGCCGGGACAGGGCGAGGCCACGAGCAGTACTTC. It translates to CASSSKSAGTGRGHEQYF.

The V and J genes are TRBV21-1 and TRBJ2-7; TRBD1 is the table's D call, not checked against the DNA. TRBV21-1 is an annotated pseudogene. The CDR3 is made up of 14 amino acids. CDR3 coding DNA: TGTGCCAGAGAGTCCGGGACAGGCCTCTACGAGCAGTACTTC. This translates into CARESGTGLYEQYF.